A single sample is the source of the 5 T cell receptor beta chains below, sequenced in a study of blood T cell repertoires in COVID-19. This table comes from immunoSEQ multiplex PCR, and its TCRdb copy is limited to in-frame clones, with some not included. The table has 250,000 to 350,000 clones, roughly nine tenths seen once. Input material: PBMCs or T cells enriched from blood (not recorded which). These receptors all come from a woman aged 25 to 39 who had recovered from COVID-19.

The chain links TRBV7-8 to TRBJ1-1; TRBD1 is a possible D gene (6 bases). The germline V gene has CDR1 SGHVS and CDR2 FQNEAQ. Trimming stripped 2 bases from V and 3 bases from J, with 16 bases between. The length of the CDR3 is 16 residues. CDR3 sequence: CASSLPWTAPDTEAFF. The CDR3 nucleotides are TGTGCCAGCAGCTTACCTTGGACAGCACCGGACACTGAAGCTTTCTTT.

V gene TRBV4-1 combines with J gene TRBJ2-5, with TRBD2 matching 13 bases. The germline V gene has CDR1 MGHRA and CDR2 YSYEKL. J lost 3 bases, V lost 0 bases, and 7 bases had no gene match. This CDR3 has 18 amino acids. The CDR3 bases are TGCGCCAGCAGCCAAGATTTGGCGGGACTAGCGGGAAAAGAGACCCAGTACTTC. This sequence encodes CASSQDLAGLAGKETQYF.

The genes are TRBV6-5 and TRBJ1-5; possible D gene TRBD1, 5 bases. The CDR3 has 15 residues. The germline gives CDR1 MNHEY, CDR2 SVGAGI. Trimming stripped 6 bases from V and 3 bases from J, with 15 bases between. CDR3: CASSATGGDNQPQHF. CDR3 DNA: TGTGCCAGCAGCGCAACGGGGGGGGACAATCAGCCCCAGCATTTT.

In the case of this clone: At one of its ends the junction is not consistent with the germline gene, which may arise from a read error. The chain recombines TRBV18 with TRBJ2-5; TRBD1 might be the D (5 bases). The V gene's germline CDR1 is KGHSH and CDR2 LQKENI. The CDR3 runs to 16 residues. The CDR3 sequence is CASSPTLQAKREAQYF. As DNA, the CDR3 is TGTGCCAGCTCGCCCACTTTACAGGCTAAAAGAGAGGCCCAGTACTTC.

CDR3 in amino acids: CASSFRSAGFQPQHF. The CDR3 DNA sequence: TGTGCCAGCAGTTTCCGTTCCGCGGGGTTTCAGCCCCAGCATTTT. V and J are TRBV28 and TRBJ1-5; no firm D call. V was trimmed by 3 bases and J by 6 bases, leaving 15 bases between them. Germline V gene lookup returns CDR1 MDHEN and CDR2 SYDVKM. The CDR3 covers 15 residues.